Following are 10 T cell receptor beta chains from one sample sequenced in a study of Ad26.COV2.S vaccination and SARS-CoV-2 variants. Treatment described: some 19 received Ad26.COV2.S at low or high dose, single or two shots; a few received placebo; per-sample allocation not given. Repertoires come from day 63 after the first vaccine or placebo injection. Sequencing used immunoSEQ multiplex PCR; TCRdb keeps in-frame clones, though not all of them. This sample yields 350,000 to 500,000 clones, of which less than 95% are seen a single time; less than 4.5% belongs to the top ten. Sequenced here: peripheral blood, sampled in a trial of Ad26.COV2.S vaccine versus placebo. The receptors come from a person between 18 and 60 years old who received the Ad26.COV2.S COVID-19 vaccine or a placebo.

V usage is TRBV24-1 and J usage is TRBJ2-1; 12 positions agree with TRBD2. This CDR3 region has 15 residues. The germline V gene has CDR1 KGHDR and CDR2 SFDVKD. The ends lost 6 bases at V and 5 bases at J; junction bases unmatched: 4. The CDR3 loop is CATSSLAGGHNEQFF. CDR3 coding DNA: TGTGCCACCAGTTCCCTAGCGGGAGGGCACAATGAGCAGTTCTTC.

V usage is TRBV19 and J usage is TRBJ2-7; D uncertain. CDR1 is LNHDA, CDR2 SQIVND, per germline (reference sequence). This CDR3 is built from 14 residues. Trimming removed 10 bases from V and 1 base from J, with 17 bases in between. The CDR3 protein is CATRTTGQSYEQYF. The CDR3 DNA reads TGTGCCACCCGTACTACGGGCCAGTCCTACGAGCAGTACTTC. The whole variable domain, filled in from reference TRBV19 and TRBJ2-7, reads DGGITQSPKYLFRKEGQNVTLSCEQNLNHDAMYWYRQDPGQGLRLIYYSQIVNDFQKGDIAEGYSVSREKKESFPLTVTSAQKNPTAFYLCATRTTGQSYEQYFGPGTRLTVT.

The rearrangement uses TRBV28 and TRBJ2-7; tentative D call: TRBD1 (5 bases). Trimming removed 6 bases at V and 2 bases at J, with 14 bases between. The CDR3 runs to 14 residues. Germline CDR1 is MDHEN and CDR2 is SYDVKM. This CDR3 is CASSGRGSTYEQYF. CDR3 DNA: TGTGCCAGCAGCGGAAGGGGTAGTACCTACGAGCAGTACTTC.

The rearrangement links TRBV27 to TRBJ2-2, with TRBD2 matching over 8 bases. CDR3 length: 22 residues. CDR1 is MNHEY and CDR2 is SMNVEV in the germline V gene (reference sequence). With 6 bases clipped from V and 1 base from J, the junction kept 25 bases outside the gene matches. The CDR3 nucleotides are TGTGCCAGCAGCCCACCCCCCGCCGCCGGGGGGGAACTAGCGTGGAACACCGGGGAGCTGTTTTTT. Translating gives CASSPPPAAGGELAWNTGELFF.

The rearrangement links TRBV4-2 to TRBJ1-3, with 7 bases aligning to TRBD1. Per the germline V gene, CDR1 is LGHNA and CDR2 is YNFKEQ. The trim removed 0 bases at V and 1 base at J, leaving 6 bases unmatched. The CDR3 contains 17 residues. The DNA of the CDR3 is TGTGCCAGCAGCCAAGATCTCTCAGGGGGATCTGGAAACACCATATATTTT. It is translated as CASSQDLSGGSGNTIYF.

The J gene is TRBJ2-1, the V gene TRBV12-3 or TRBV12-4; no reliable D call. The CDR3 has 12 amino acids. V was cut by 3 bases and J by 6 bases, with 6 bases left in between. CDR3 DNA: TGTGCCAGCAGTTTCGGTGGCAATGAGCAGTTCTTC. Amino acid sequence: CASSFGGNEQFF.

This clone was seen once. The chain recombines TRBV28 with TRBJ1-3, with D perhaps matching TRBD1 (5 bases). CDR3 size: 14 residues. The V gene lost 10 bases and the J gene lost 4 bases, with 17 bases spanning the gap. Per germline, CDR1 MDHEN and CDR2 SYDVKM. Written as DNA, the CDR3 is TGTGCCACCCAAGTGCAGGGAAGCGGAAACACCATATATTTT. Protein sequence: CATQVQGSGNTIYF.

J is TRBJ1-4 and V is TRBV25-1; 9 bases line up with TRBD1. The CDR3 runs to 15 residues. CDR1 and CDR2 (germline): MGHDK, SYGVNS. V trimming: 4 bases; J trimming: 7 bases; junction bases outside the gene matches: 7. DNA of the CDR3: TGTGCCAGCAGTGTCCCGGACAGGGGATTTGAAAAACTGTTTTTT. Protein: CASSVPDRGFEKLFF.

This clone came up once. The chain uses TRBV15 and TRBJ2-1; D remains ambiguous. The V gene's germline CDR1 is LNHNV and CDR2 YYDKDF (reference sequence). The length of the CDR3 is 15 residues. Deletions cut 1 base from V and 2 bases from J, with 9 bases between. CDR3 sequence reads: CATSRVGVAYNEQFF. In DNA form, the CDR3 reads TGTGCCACCAGCAGAGTTGGAGTCGCCTACAATGAGCAGTTCTTC.

The CDR3 DNA sequence: TGTGCCAGCACGACTAGCACAGATACGCAGTATTTT. Its protein product is CASTTSTDTQYF. The chain carries TRBV6-5 and TRBJ2-3; D gene uncertain. This CDR3 is 12 amino acids long. V was trimmed by 7 bases and J by 0 bases, leaving 5 bases between them. Germline V gene data show CDR1 as MNHEY and CDR2 as SVGAGI.